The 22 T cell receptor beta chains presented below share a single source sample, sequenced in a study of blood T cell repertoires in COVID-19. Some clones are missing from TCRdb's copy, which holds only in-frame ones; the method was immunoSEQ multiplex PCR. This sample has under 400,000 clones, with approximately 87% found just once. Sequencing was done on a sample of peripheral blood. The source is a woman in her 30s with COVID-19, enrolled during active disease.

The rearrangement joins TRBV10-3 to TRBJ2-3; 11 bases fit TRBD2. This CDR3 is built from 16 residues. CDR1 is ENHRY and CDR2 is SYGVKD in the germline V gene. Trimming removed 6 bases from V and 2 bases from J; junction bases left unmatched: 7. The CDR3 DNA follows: TGTGCCATCAGGCAGACTAGCGGGGCCTACACAGATACGCAGTATTTT. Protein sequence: CAIRQTSGAYTDTQYF.

The CDR3 region is CAWNPGTSAYEQYF. The CDR3, as DNA: TGTGCCTGGAACCCCGGGACTAGCGCCTACGAGCAGTACTTC. The chain links TRBV30 to TRBJ2-7; the match to TRBD2 covers 10 bases. Germline V CDR1 and CDR2: GTSNPN, SVGIG (reference sequence). With V trimmed by 4 bases and J by 2 bases, 5 bases remained unmatched. The CDR3 totals 14 residues.

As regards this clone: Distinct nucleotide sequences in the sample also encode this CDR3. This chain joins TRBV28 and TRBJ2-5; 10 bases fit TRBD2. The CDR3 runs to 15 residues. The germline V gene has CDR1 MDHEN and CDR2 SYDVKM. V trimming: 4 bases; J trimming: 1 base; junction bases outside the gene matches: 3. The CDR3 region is CASSSLAGGQETQYF. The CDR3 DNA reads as TGTGCCAGCAGTTCGTTAGCGGGGGGCCAAGAGACCCAGTACTTC.

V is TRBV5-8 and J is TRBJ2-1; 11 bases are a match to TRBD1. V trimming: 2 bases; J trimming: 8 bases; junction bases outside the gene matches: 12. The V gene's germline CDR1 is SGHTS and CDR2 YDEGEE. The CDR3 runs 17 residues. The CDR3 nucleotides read TGTGCCAGCAGCTTTGGGACAGGGGGTACCTCAGGGGATGAGCAGTTCTTC. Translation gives CASSFGTGGTSGDEQFF.

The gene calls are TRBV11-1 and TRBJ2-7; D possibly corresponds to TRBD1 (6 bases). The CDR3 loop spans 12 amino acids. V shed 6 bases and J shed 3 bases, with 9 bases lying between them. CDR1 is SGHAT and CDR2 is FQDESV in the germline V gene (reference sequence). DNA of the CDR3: TGTGCCAGCAGGCCGGACAGCTACGAGCAGTACTTC. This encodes CASRPDSYEQYF. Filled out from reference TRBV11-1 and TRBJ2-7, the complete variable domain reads EAEVAQSPRYKITEKSQAVAFWCDPISGHATLYWYRQILGQGPELLVQFQDESVVDDSQLPKDRFSAERLKGVDSTLKIQPAELGDSAMYLCASRPDSYEQYFGPGTRLTVT.

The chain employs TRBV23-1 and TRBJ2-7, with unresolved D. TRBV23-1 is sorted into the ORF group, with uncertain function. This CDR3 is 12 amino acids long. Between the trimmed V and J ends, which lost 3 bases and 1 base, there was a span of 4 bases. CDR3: CASSHRSYEQYF. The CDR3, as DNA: TGCGCCAGCAGTCACAGATCCTACGAGCAGTACTTC.

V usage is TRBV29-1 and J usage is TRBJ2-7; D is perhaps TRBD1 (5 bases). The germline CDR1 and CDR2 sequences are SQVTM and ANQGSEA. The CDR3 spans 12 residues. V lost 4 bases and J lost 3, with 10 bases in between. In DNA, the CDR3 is TGCAGCGTTGGCATCAGGGACTACGAGCAGTACTTC. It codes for CSVGIRDYEQYF.

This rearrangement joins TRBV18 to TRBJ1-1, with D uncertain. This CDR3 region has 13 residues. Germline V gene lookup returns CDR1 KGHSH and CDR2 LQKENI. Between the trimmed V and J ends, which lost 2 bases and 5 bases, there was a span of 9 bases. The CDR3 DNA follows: TGTGCCAGCTCACCAGTCGGGAAAACTGAAGCTTTCTTT. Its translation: CASSPVGKTEAFF.

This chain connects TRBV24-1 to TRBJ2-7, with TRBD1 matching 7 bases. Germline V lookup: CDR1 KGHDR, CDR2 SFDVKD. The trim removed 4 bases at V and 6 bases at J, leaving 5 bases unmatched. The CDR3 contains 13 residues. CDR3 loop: CATSDRGFSEQYF. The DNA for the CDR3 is TGTGCCACCAGTGACAGGGGGTTTAGCGAGCAGTACTTC.

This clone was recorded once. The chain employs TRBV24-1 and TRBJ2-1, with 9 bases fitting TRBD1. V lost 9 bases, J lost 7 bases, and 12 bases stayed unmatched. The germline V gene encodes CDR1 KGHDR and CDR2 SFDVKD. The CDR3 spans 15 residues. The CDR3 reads CATGEGDRALNEQFF. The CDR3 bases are TGTGCCACCGGGGAGGGGGACAGGGCCTTGAATGAGCAGTTCTTC.

The CDR3 nucleotides are TGCGCCAGCAGGATGGCCACCTCCTACGAGCAGTACTTC. This encodes CASRMATSYEQYF. V gene TRBV5-1 combines with J gene TRBJ2-7, with D uncertain. The CDR3 is made up of 13 amino acids. The V gene's germline CDR1 is SGHRS and CDR2 YFSETQ. The ends were cut back, 5 bases at V and 0 bases at J, with 9 bases in the middle.

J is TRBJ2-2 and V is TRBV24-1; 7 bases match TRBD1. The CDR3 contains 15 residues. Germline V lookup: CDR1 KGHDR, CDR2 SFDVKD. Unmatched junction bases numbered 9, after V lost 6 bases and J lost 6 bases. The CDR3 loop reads CATSHNRGSPGELFF. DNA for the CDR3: TGTGCCACCAGTCATAACAGGGGTTCACCCGGGGAGCTGTTTTTT.

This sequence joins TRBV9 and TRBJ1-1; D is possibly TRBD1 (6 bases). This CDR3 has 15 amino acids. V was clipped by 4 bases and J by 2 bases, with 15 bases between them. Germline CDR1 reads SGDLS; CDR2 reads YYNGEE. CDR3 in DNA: TGTGCCAGCAGCCGGTGGGGAGGGACAAACACTGAAGCTTTCTTT. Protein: CASSRWGGTNTEAFF.

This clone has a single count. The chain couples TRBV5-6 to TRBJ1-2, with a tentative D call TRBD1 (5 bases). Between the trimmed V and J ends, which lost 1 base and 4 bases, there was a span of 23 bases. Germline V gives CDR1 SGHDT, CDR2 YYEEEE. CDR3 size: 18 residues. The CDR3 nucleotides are TGTGCCAGCAGCTTGCAGGGTCCTGGCAGGGACTATTCCTATGGCTACACCTTC. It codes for CASSLQGPGRDYSYGYTF.

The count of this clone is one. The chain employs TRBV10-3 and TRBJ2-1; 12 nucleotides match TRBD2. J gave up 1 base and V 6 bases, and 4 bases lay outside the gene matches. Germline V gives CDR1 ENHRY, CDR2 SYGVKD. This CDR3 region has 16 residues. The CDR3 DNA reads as TGTGCCATCAGCCGGACTAGCGGGACATCCTACAATGAGCAGTTCTTC. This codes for CAISRTSGTSYNEQFF.

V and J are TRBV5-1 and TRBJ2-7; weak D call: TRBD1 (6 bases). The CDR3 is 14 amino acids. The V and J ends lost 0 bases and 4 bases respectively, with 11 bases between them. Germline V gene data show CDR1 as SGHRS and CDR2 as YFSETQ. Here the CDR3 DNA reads TGCGCCAGCAGCTTGGCGGGACACGTATACGAGCAGTACTTC. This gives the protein CASSLAGHVYEQYF.

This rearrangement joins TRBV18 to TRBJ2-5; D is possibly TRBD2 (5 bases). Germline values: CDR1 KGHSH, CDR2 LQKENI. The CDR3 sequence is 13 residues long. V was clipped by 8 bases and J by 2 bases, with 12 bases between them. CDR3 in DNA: TGTGCCAGCGCCCGGAGCGGACAAGAGACCCAGTACTTC. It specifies CASARSGQETQYF.

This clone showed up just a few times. CDR3: CASSYSGRGTTGELFF. CDR3 DNA sequence: TGTGCCAGCAGTTACAGCGGGAGGGGAACCACCGGGGAGCTGTTTTTT. The J gene is TRBJ2-2, the V gene TRBV6-5; 10 bases fit TRBD2. This CDR3 is 16 amino acids long. Germline CDR1 is MNHEY and CDR2 is SVGAGI. V was pared by 2 bases and J by 4 bases, with 4 bases of the junction left unmatched.

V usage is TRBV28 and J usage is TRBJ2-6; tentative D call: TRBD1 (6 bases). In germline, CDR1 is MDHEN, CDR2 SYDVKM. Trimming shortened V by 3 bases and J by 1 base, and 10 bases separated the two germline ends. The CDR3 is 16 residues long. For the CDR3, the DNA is TGTGCCAGCAGTTTCACAGGGTTATCTGGGGCCAACGTCCTGACTTTC. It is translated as CASSFTGLSGANVLTF.

The CDR3 DNA reads TGCGCCAGCAGCCAAGATGAGGACAGGGGGACCGGGGAGCTGTTTTTT. Translated: CASSQDEDRGTGELFF. The chain combines TRBV4-3 with TRBJ2-2; TRBD1 matches 10 bases. Trimming removed 0 bases from V and 5 bases from J; junction bases left unmatched: 3. There are 16 residues in the CDR3. Germline CDR1 reads LGHNA; CDR2 reads YSLEER.

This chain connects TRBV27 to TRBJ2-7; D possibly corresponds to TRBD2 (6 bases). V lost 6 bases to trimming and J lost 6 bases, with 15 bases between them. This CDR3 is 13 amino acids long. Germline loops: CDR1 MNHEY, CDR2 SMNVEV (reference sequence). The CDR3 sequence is CASSWGKGGEQYF. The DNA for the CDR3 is TGTGCCAGCAGCTGGGGAAAGGGAGGCGAGCAGTACTTC.

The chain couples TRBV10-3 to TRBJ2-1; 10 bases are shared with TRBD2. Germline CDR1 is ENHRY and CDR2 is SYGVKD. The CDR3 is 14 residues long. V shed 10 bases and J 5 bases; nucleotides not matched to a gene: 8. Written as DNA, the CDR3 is TGTGCCACGAACTTAGCGGGAGGCAACAATGAGCAGTTCTTC. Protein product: CATNLAGGNNEQFF.